This paragraph reports one TCR beta chain. The antigen remains undetermined. These data are taken from a study of identical twins. Findings of the study overall: Twin pairs had excess sharing that was weaker in beta out-of-frame sequences.

TCRdb ran MiXCR on the 5' RACE reads and lists one entry per CDR3 protein. There are 550,000 to 700,000 distinct CDR3 sequences in the sample; roughly 20% occur only once, and roughly 4% lies in the top ten. The ends were cut back, 10 bases at V and 1 base at J, with 15 bases in the middle. This CDR3 is built from 14 residues. The data were also submitted as part of a second study, on T cells expressing NK-cell markers. That work adds: From sorted CD3+CD56+NKG2C+, CD3+CD56+NKG2C- and CD3+CD56-NKG2C+ T cells came the TCR beta repertoires. With an anti-gamma-delta TCR antibody, sorting in several experiments was kept to alpha-beta TCR T cells.

The genes are TRBV12-3 or TRBV12-4 and TRBJ2-3; D remains ambiguous. This sequence was found in a young woman in good health. Sequencing input: PBMCs. The CDR3 region is CATDTLAGTDTQYF. The CDR3, as DNA: TGTGCCACCGACACGTTAGCCGGCACAGATACGCAGTATTTT.